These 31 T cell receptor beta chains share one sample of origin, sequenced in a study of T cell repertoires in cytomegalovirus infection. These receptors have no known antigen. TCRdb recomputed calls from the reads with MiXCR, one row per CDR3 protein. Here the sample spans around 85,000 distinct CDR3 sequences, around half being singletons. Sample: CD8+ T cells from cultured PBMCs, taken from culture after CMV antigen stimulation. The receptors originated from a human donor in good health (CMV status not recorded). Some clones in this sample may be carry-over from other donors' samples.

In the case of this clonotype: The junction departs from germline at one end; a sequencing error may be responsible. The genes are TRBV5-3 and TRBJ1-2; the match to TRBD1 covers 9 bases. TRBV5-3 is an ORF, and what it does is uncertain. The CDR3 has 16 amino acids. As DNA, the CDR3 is TGTGCCAGCAGCTTGGCCGGGGGACAGGGATCCTATGGCTACACCTTC. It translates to CASSLAGGQGSYGYTF.

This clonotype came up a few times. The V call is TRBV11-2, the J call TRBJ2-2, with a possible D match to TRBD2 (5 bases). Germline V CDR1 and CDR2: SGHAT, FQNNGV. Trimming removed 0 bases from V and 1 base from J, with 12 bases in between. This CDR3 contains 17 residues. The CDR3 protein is CASSLDPGLKNTGELFF. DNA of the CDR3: TGTGCCAGCAGCTTAGATCCAGGACTTAAGAACACCGGGGAGCTGTTTTTT.

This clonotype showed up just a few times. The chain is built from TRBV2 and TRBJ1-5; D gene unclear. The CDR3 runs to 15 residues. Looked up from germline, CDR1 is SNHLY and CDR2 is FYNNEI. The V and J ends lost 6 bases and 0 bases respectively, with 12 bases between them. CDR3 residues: CASRSRENSNQPQHF. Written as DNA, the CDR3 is TGTGCCAGCAGATCCCGGGAAAATAGCAATCAGCCCCAGCATTTT.

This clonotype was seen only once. CDR3 sequence (DNA): TGTGCCAGCCTTGAGGGCAGCTATGGCTACACCTTC. It yields the protein CASLEGSYGYTF. The chain couples TRBV25-1 to TRBJ1-2; D unresolved. The ends were cut back, 8 bases at V and 4 bases at J, with 11 bases in the middle. Germline CDR1 and CDR2: MGHDK and SYGVNS. The CDR3 runs to 12 residues.

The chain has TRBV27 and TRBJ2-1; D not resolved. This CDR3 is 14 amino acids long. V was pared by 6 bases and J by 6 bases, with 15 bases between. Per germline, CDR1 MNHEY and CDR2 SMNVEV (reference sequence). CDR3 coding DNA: TGTGCCAGCAGACCCCTCTCAGAATTCAATGAGCAGTTCTTC. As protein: CASRPLSEFNEQFF.

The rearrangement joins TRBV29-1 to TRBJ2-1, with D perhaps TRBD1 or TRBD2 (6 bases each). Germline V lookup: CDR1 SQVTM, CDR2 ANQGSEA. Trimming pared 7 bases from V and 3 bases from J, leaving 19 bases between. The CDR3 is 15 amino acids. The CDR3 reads CSEINPKGGYNEQFF. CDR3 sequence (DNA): TGCAGCGAAATAAACCCGAAGGGGGGCTACAATGAGCAGTTCTTC.

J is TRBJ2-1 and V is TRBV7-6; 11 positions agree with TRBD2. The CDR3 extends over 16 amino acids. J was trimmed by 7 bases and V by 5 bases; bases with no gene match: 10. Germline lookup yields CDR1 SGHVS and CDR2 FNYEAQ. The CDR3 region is CASSPYSGGAGNEQFF. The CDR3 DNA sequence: TGTGCCAGCAGCCCGTATAGCGGGGGGGCTGGTAATGAGCAGTTCTTC.

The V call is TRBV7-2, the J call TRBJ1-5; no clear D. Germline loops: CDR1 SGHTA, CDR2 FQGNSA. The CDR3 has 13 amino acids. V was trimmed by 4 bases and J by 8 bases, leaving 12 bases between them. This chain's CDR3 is CASSSWTGKPQHF. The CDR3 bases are TGTGCCAGCAGCTCCTGGACGGGAAAGCCCCAGCATTTT.

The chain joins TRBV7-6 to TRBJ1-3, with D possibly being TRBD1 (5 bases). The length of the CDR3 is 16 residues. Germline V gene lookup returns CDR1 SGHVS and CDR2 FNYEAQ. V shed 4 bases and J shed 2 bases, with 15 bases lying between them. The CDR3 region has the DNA TGTGCCAGCAGCTACGACGCCCCAGGGACTGGAAACACCATATATTTT. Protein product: CASSYDAPGTGNTIYF.

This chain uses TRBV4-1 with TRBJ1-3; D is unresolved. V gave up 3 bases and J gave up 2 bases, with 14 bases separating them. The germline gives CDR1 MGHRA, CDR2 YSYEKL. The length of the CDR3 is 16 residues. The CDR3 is CASSQKHKDAGNTIYF. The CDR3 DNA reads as TGCGCCAGCAGCCAGAAACACAAGGATGCTGGAAACACCATATATTTT.

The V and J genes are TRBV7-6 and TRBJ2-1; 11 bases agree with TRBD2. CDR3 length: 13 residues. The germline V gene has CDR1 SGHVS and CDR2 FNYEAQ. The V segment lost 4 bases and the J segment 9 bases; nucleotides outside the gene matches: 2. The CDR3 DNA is TGTGCCAGCAGCTGGGGACTAGCGGTTGAGCAGTTCTTC. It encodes CASSWGLAVEQFF.

The CDR3 sequence is CASSQVGRVDGYTF. The CDR3 DNA follows: TGCGCCAGCAGCCAAGTGGGTAGGGTTGACGGCTACACCTTC. The chain joins TRBV4-1 to TRBJ1-2; D not resolved. Looked up from germline, CDR1 is MGHRA and CDR2 is YSYEKL. The V gene lost 1 base and the J gene lost 8 bases, with 14 bases spanning the gap. This CDR3 region has 14 residues.

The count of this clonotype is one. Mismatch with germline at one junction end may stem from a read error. CDR3 DNA sequence: TGTGCCAGCAGGCACACGATGAGCTCCTACAATGAGCAGTTCTTC. This codes for CASRHTMSSYNEQFF. V usage is TRBV4-1 and J usage is TRBJ2-1; D call uncertain. Per germline, CDR1 MGHRA and CDR2 YSYEKL. There are 15 residues in the CDR3.

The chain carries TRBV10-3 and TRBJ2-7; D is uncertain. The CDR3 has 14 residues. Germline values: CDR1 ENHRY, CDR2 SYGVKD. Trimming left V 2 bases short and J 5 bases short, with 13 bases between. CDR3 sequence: CAISERAERDEQYF. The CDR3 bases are TGTGCCATCAGTGAGCGGGCAGAGCGAGACGAGCAGTACTTC.

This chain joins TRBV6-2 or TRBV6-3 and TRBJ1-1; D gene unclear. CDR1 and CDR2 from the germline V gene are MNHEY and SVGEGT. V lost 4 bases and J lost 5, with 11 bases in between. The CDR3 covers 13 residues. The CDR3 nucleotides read TGTGCCAGCAGTTGGGATCCGGGGACTGAAGCTTTCTTT. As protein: CASSWDPGTEAFF.

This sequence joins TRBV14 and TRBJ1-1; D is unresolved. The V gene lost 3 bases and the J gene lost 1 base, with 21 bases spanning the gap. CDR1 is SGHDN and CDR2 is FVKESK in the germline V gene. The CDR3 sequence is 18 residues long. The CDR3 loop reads CASSQPHLYGRKNTEAFF. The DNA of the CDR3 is TGTGCCAGCAGCCAGCCCCACCTCTATGGACGGAAGAACACTGAAGCTTTCTTT.

The CDR3 sequence: CASSSQGGDTEAFF. The CDR3 nucleotides read TGTGCCAGCAGCTCACAGGGGGGGGACACTGAAGCTTTCTTT. The V gene is TRBV7-3, the J gene TRBJ1-1; 8 bases align to TRBD1. Germline V gene lookup returns CDR1 SGHTA and CDR2 FQGTGA. Unmatched junction bases numbered 4, after V lost 4 bases and J lost 3 bases. The CDR3 sequence is 14 residues long.

The CDR3 sequence is CATRAGQGPYEQYF. The CDR3 bases are TGTGCCACCCGGGCGGGACAGGGCCCCTACGAGCAGTACTTC. The chain employs TRBV6-6 and TRBJ2-7, with 9 bases lining up with TRBD1. Trimming removed 10 bases from V and 2 bases from J; junction bases left unmatched: 9. Germline CDR1 MNHNY, CDR2 SVGAGI (reference sequence). The CDR3 has 14 amino acids.

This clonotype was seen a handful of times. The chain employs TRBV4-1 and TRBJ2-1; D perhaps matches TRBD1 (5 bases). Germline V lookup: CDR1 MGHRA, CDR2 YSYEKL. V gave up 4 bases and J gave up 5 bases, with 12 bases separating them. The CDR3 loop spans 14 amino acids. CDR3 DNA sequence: TGCGCCAGCAGCCCAGGGCGGCTAAACAATGAGCAGTTCTTC. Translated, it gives CASSPGRLNNEQFF.

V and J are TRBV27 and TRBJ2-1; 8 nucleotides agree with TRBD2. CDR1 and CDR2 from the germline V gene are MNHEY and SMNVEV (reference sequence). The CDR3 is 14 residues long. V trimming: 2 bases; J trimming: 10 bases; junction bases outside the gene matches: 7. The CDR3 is CASSLPGGPWEQFF. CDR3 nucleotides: TGTGCCAGCAGTTTACCGGGAGGGCCATGGGAGCAGTTCTTC.

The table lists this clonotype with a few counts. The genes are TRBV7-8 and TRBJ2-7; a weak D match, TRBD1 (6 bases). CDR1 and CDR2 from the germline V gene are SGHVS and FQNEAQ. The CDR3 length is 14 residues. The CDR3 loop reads CACSWDTPGDEQYV. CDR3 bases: TGTGCCTGCAGCTGGGACACCCCGGGCGACGAGCAGTACGTC.

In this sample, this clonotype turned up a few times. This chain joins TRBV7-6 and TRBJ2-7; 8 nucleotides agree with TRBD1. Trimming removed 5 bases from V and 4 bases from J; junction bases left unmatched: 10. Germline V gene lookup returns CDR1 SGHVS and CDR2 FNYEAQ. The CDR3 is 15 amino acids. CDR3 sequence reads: CASSPLGTGEYEQYF. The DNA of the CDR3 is TGTGCCAGCAGCCCGCTAGGGACAGGAGAATACGAGCAGTACTTC.

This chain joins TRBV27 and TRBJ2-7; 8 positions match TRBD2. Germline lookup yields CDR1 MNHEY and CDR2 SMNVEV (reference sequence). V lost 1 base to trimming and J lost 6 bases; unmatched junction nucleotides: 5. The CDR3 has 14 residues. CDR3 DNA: TGTGCCAGCAGTTTATTATCCGGGGGGGTCGAGCAGTACTTC. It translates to CASSLLSGGVEQYF.

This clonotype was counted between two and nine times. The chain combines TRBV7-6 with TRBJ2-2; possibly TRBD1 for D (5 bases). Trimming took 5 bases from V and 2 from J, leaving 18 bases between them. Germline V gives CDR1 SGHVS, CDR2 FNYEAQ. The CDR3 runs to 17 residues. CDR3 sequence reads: CASSPRLRASNTGELFF. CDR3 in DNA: TGTGCCAGCAGCCCCCGACTCAGGGCTTCTAACACCGGGGAGCTGTTTTTT.

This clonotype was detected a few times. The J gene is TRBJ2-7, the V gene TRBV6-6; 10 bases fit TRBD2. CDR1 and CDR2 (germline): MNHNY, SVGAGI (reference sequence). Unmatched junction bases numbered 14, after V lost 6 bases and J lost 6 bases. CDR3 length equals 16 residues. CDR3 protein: CASRTNLAGASSEQYF. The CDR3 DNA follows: TGTGCCAGCAGAACTAACCTAGCGGGGGCGAGCTCCGAGCAGTACTTC.

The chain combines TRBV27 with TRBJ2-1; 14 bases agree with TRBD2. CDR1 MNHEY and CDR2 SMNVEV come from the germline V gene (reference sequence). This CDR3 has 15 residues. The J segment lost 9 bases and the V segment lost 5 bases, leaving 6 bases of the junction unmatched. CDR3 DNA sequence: TGTGCCAGCAGTCCCGGGACTAGCGGGAGTGTTGAGCAGTTCTTC. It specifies CASSPGTSGSVEQFF.

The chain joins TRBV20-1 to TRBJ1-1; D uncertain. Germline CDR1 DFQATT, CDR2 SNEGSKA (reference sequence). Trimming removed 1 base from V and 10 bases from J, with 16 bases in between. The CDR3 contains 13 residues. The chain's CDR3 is CSARGSQVNGAFF. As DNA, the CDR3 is TGCAGTGCTAGAGGATCCCAGGTTAATGGAGCTTTCTTT.

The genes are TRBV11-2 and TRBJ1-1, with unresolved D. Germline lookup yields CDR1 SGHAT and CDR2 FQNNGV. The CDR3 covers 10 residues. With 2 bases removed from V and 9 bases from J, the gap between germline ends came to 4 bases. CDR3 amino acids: CASSLIKAFF. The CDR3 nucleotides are TGTGCCAGCAGCTTAATAAAAGCTTTCTTT.

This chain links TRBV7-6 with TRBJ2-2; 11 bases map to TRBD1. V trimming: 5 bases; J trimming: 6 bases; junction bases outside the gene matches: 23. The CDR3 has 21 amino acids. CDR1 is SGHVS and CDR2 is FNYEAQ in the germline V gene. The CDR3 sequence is CASSPLSLAGQGVREAGELFF. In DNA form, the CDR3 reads TGTGCCAGCAGCCCGCTCAGTTTGGCGGGACAGGGGGTTCGAGAGGCCGGGGAGCTGTTTTTT. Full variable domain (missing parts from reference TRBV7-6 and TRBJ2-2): GAGVSQSPRYKVTKRGQDVALRCDPISGHVSLYWYRQALGQGPEFLTYFNYEAQQDKSGLPNDRFSAERPEGSISTLTIQRTEQRDSAMYRCASSPLSLAGQGVREAGELFFGEGSRLTVL.

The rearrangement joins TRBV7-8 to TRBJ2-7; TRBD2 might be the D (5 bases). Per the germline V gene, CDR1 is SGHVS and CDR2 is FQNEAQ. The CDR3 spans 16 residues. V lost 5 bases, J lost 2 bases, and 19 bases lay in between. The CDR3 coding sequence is TGTGCCAGCAGCCCCGATGTTGGCGGGCCTCCCTACGAGCAGTACTTC. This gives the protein CASSPDVGGPPYEQYF.

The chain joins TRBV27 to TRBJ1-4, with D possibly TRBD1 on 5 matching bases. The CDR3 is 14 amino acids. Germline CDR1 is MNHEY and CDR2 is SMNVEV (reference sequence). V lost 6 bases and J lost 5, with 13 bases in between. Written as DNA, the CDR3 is TGTGCCAGCAGCCCACAGGTGATGAATGAAAAACTGTTTTTT. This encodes CASSPQVMNEKLFF.